This T cell receptor beta chain appears in the sequencing data of a study of cytomegalovirus exposure and HLA in healthy donors. V shed 4 bases and J 3 bases; nucleotides not matched to a gene: 7. The CDR3 runs to 15 residues. Germline V gives CDR1 PRHDT, CDR2 FYEKMQ (reference sequence). This clone has only a few counts. Amplification used 60 Vbeta primers and 13 Jbeta primers. TCRdb keeps only in-frame clones here, not all; method: immunoSEQ multiplex PCR. Counted here are about 80,000 clones, roughly 80% occurring once; the ten biggest clones make up approximately 7.2%. What was sequenced was PBMCs. The chain carries TRBV13 and TRBJ2-7; 9 bases match TRBD1. The sequence derives from a woman aged 40 to 50 in good health and CMV-seronegative. The CDR3, as DNA: TGTGCCAGCAGCTCCCAAAGACAGGGGGGCTACGAGCAGTACTTC. Translating it yields CASSSQRQGGYEQYF.